This entry lists 3 T cell receptor beta chains sequenced from one sample in a study of radiotherapy plus CTLA-4 blockade in lung cancer. The assay was immunoSEQ multiplex PCR, and TCRdb's table has in-frame clones only and misses some. Of over 80,000 clones listed, around 82% were seen once; the top ten hold 0.65% to 0.9%. Source: peripheral blood, taken from a patient treated with radiotherapy plus ipilimumab. Receptors originate from a human donor with non-small cell lung cancer who had stable disease on radiotherapy plus ipilimumab.

CDR3 region: CASNLPGPYNEQFF. The CDR3 DNA is TGTGCCAGCAACCTCCCGGGACCCTACAATGAGCAGTTCTTC. J is TRBJ2-1 and V is TRBV7-9; D tentatively fits TRBD1 or TRBD2 (5 bases each). CDR1 is SEHNR and CDR2 is FQNEAQ in the germline V gene (reference sequence). CDR3 length: 14 amino acids. Trimming pared 7 bases from V and 2 bases from J, leaving 12 bases between.

The V and J genes are TRBV28 and TRBJ2-1, with TRBD2 identical over 9 bases. Germline CDR1 is MDHEN and CDR2 is SYDVKM. The CDR3 is made up of 16 amino acids. With 5 bases clipped from V and 2 bases from J, the junction kept 7 bases outside the gene matches. Here the CDR3 DNA reads TGTGCCAGCAGTGTGATGGCGGGAGGGGCCTACAATGAGCAGTTCTTC. Encoded protein: CASSVMAGGAYNEQFF.

The chain couples TRBV6-6 to TRBJ2-5; D is possibly TRBD1 (6 bases). The CDR3 is made up of 16 amino acids. The germline gives CDR1 MNHNY, CDR2 SVGAGI (reference sequence). With 0 bases removed from V and 3 bases from J, the gap between germline ends came to 14 bases. The DNA of the CDR3 is TGTGCCAGCAGTTACTCGATCCTCGGACAGAAAGAGACCCAGTACTTC. Protein sequence: CASSYSILGQKETQYF.